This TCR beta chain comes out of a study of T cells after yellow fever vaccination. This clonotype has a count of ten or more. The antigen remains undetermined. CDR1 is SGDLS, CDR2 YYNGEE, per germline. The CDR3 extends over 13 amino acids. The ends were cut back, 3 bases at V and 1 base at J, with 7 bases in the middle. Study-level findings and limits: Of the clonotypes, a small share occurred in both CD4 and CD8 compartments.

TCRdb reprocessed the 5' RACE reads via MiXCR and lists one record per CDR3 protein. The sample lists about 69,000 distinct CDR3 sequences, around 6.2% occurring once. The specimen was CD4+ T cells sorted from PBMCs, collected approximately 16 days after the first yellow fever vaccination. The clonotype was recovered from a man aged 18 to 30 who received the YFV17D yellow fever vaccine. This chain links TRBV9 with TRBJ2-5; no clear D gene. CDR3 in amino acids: CASSEGSQETQYF. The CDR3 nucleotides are TGTGCCAGCAGCGAGGGTAGCCAAGAGACCCAGTACTTC. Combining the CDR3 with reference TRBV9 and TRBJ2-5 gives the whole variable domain DSGVTQTPKHLITATGQRVTLRCSPRSGDLSVYWYQQSLDQGLQFLIQYYNGEERAKGNILERFSAQQFPDLHSELNLSSLELGDSALYFCASSEGSQETQYFGPGTRLLVL.